This T cell receptor (beta chain) was found in a study of blood T cell repertoires in COVID-19. The overall study: Collection of acute and convalescent COVID-19 samples took place in the United States, Italy and Spain. The cDNA or gDNA used as material had been derived from T cells, B-cell-depleted T cells, or PBMCs.

In the study's own analysis: Reference gene primer amplification in the assay estimated nucleated cell counts. Sequencing was performed with immunoSEQ multiplex PCR; in TCRdb, only in-frame clones are kept and a portion is missing. V, J and clone size were drawn from that table, and D and trimming were deduced from the DNA. The table includes roughly 350,000 clones, about 85% detected once. With 2 bases removed from V and 2 bases from J, the gap between germline ends came to 10 bases. CDR3 length: 14 amino acids. Germline V gives CDR1 SGHTA, CDR2 FQGNSA. The sample was peripheral blood. This chain uses TRBV7-2 with TRBJ2-7; D is possibly TRBD2 (6 bases). This receptor was taken from a woman in her late teens or twenties with acute or convalescent COVID-19. The chain's CDR3 is CASSLTGEAYEQYF. CDR3 coding DNA: TGTGCCAGCAGCTTAACGGGGGAAGCCTACGAGCAGTACTTC. Using reference TRBV7-2 and TRBJ2-7 for the parts outside the CDR3, the full variable domain is GAGVSQSPSNKVTEKGKDVELRCDPISGHTALYWYRQSLGQGLEFLIYFQGNSAPDKSGLPSDRFSAERTGGSVSTLTIQRTQQEDSAVYLCASSLTGEAYEQYFGPGTRLTVT.